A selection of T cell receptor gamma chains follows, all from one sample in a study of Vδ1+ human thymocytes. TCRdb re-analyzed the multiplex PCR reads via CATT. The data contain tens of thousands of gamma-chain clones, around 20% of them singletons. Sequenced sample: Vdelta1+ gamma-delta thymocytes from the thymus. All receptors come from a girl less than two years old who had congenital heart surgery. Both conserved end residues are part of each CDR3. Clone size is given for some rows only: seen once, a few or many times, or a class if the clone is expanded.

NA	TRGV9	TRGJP	CALWEEKMGKKIKVF	TGTGCCTTGTGGGAAGAGAAGATGGGCAAAAAAATCAAGGTATTT
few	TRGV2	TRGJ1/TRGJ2	CATWDGDRYYKKLF	TGTGCCACCTGGGACGGGGATCGGTATTATAAGAAACTCTTT
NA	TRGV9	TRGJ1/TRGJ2	CALWEVHGKSHFKKLF	TGTGCCTTGTGGGAGGTGCACGGCAAAAGTCATTTTAAGAAACTCTTT
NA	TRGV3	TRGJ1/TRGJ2	CATWDTTLYYKKLF	TGTGCCACCTGGGACACCACCCTTTATTATAAGAAACTCTTT
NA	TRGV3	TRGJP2	CATWDSRSDWIKTF	TGTGCCACCTGGGACAGTAGAAGTGATTGGATCAAGACGTTT
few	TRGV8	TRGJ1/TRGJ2	CATWDKSSEKLF	TGTGCCACCTGGGATAAGAGCTCTGAGAAACTCTTT
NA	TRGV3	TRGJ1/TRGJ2	CATWDFGIYYKKLF	TGTGCCACCTGGGACTTCGGTATTTATTATAAGAAACTCTTT
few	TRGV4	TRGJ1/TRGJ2	CATWDGFDYKKLF	TGTGCCACCTGGGATGGTTTTGATTATAAGAAACTCTTT
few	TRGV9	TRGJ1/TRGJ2	CALWEALHRAKLF	TGTGCCTTGTGGGAGGCCCTCCACAGAGCGAAACTCTTT
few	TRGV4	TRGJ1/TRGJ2	CATWDGPQGYKKLF	TGTGCCACCTGGGACGGGCCCCAGGGGTATAAGAAACTCTTT
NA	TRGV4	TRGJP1	CATWNGRGNTTGWFKIF	TGTGCCACCTGGAATGGCAGGGGCAATACCACTGGTTGGTTCAAGATATTT
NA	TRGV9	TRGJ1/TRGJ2	CALWEEPNYYKKLF	TGTGCCTTGTGGGAGGAACCGAATTATTATAAGAAACTCTTT
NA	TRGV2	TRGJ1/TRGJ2	CATWDAHCRGKKLF	TGTGCCACCTGGGACGCTCACTGTCGGGGTAAGAAACTCTTT
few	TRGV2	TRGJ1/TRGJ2	CATSIPKKLF	TGTGCCACCTCTATTCCTAAGAAACTCTTT
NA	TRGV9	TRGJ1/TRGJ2	CALWEVASYYKKLF	TGTGCCTTGTGGGAGGTGGCATCCTATTATAAGAAACTCTTT
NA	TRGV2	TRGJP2	CATWDGHYSSDWIKTF	TGTGCCACCTGGGACGGGCATTATAGTAGTGATTGGATCAAGACGTTT
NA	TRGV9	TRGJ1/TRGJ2	CALWEPPYRYYKKLF	TGTGCCTTGTGGGAGCCTCCATACCGTTATTATAAGAAACTCTTT
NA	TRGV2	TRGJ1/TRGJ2	CATWDGHGSKLF	TGTGCCACCTGGGACGGGCACGGCTCGAAACTCTTT
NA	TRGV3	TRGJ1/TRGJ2	CATWDRPVLDYKKLF	TGTGCCACCTGGGACAGGCCGGTTCTTGATTATAAGAAACTCTTT
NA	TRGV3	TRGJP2	CATWDRQGSNWIKTF	TGTGCCACCTGGGACAGGCAGGGTAGTAATTGGATCAAGACGTTT
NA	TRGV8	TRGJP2	CATWDSGDWIKTF	TGTGCCACCTGGGATTCGGGTGATTGGATCAAGACGTTT
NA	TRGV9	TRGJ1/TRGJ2	CALWEVHSHYKKLF	TGTGCCTTGTGGGAGGTGCATAGTCATTATAAGAAACTCTTT
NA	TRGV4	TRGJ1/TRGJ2	CATWDGKLSRKKLF	TGTGCCACCTGGGATGGGAAGCTGTCCCGTAAGAAACTCTTT
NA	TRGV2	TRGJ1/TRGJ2	CATWEGSGKLF	TGTGCCACCTGGGAAGGGTCGGGGAAACTCTTT
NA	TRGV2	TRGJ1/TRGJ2	CATWERNYYKKLF	TGTGCCACCTGGGAGAGAAATTATTATAAGAAACTCTTT
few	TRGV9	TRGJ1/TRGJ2	CALWEVPDKKLF	TGTGCCTTGTGGGAGGTGCCGGACAAGAAACTCTTT
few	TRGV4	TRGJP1	CATWDVRGWFKIF	TGTGCCACCTGGGATGTGCGTGGTTGGTTCAAGATATTT
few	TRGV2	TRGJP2	CATWVGSDWIKTF	TGTGCCACCTGGGTCGGGAGTGATTGGATCAAGACGTTT
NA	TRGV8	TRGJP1	CATWPRGGTGWFKIF	TGTGCCACCTGGCCCCGAGGGGGCACTGGTTGGTTCAAGATATTT
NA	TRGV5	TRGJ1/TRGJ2	CATWDSLLYYKKLF	TGTGCCACCTGGGACAGCCTCCTTTATTATAAGAAACTCTTT
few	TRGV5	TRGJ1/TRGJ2	CATWDRPSYKKLF	TGTGCCACCTGGGACAGGCCCAGTTATAAGAAACTCTTT
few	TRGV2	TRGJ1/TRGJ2	CATWDRPGNPYHKKLF	TGTGCCACCTGGGACCGGCCCGGAAATCCTTACCATAAGAAACTCTTT
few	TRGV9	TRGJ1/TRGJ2	CTLWEAPNYYKKLF	TGTACCTTGTGGGAGGCGCCGAATTATTATAAGAAACTCTTT
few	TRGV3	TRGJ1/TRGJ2	CATWGRPGEKLF	TGTGCCACCTGGGGCAGGCCGGGGGAGAAACTCTTT
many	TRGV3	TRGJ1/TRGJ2	CATWDRRQKLF	TGTGCCACCTGGGACAGGCGTCAGAAACTCTTT
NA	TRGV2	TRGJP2	CATRSDWIKTF	TGTGCCACCCGTAGTGATTGGATCAAGACGTTT
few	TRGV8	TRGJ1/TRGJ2	CATWDPYPRKLF	TGTGCCACCTGGGATCCTTACCCGAGGAAACTCTTT
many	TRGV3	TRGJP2	CATWVSDWIKTF	TGTGCCACCTGGGTTAGTGATTGGATCAAGACGTTT
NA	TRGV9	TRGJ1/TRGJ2	CALWEVQTAYYKKLF	TGTGCCTTGTGGGAGGTGCAAACGGCTTATTATAAGAAACTCTTT